These T cell receptor beta chains were read from a single sample in a study of shared clonotypes between healthy human individuals. Profiling relied on immunoSEQ multiplex PCR, and the TCRdb table lists in-frame clones only, not all of them. The sample includes 520,000 or so clones, approximately 79% of them seen just once. Material: PBMCs. The source is a woman in her 40s in good health. Some clones in this sample may be carry-over from other donors' samples. Both conserved end residues are part of each CDR3. A D gene is named only where the DNA matches it firmly. A row's size may be missing; if present it is once, few, many or a size class.

length	V	D	J	size	DNA	CDR3
16	TRBV11-2	TRBD2	TRBJ2-7	NA	TGTGCCAGCAGCCCCAGACTAGCGCTCAGCTCCTACGAGCAGTACTTC	CASSPRLALSSYEQYF
12	TRBV5-5	NA	TRBJ1-2	NA	TGTGCCAGCAGCAGCCAGGGATTTGGCTACACCTTC	CASSSQGFGYTF
17	TRBV5-1	TRBD2	TRBJ2-5	once	TGCGCCAGCAGCTTGACCGGGACTAGCGGGAGTTCGGAGACCCAGTACTTC	CASSLTGTSGSSETQYF
12	TRBV30	NA	TRBJ2-3	NA	TGTGCCTGGAGTGTAGCCGGAGATACGCAGTATTTT	CAWSVAGDTQYF
15	TRBV4-3	NA	TRBJ1-1	many	TGCGCCAGCAGCCAAGTGGGCAGTCACCCCACTGAAGCTTTCTTT	CASSQVGSHPTEAFF
13	TRBV11-2	NA	TRBJ2-3	NA	TGTGCCAGCAGCACCAATCGGAGGGAACTTTTGTATTTT	CASSTNRRELLYF
15	TRBV4-1	TRBD1	TRBJ2-1	NA	TGCGCCAGCAGCGAAAGACAGGGGGGTGGGAATGAGCAGTTCTTC	CASSERQGGGNEQFF
15	TRBV5-1	TRBD2	TRBJ2-3	NA	TGCGCCAGCAGCTTGGTACTAGCGGCCACAGATACGCAGTATTTT	CASSLVLAATDTQYF
17	TRBV6-1	TRBD1	TRBJ1-2	NA	TGTGCCAGCAGTGACACCGGGACAGGGATCGGGTACTATGGCTACACCTTC	CASSDTGTGIGYYGYTF
12	TRBV13	NA	TRBJ2-2	once	TGTGCCAGCAGCCCCATGACCGGGGAGCTGTTTTTT	CASSPMTGELFF
17	TRBV25-1	TRBD2	TRBJ2-5	NA	TGTGCCAGCAGTACACTAGCGGGAGGAAGGGGCCAAGAGACCCAGTACTTC	CASSTLAGGRGQETQYF
16	TRBV6-5	TRBD2	TRBJ2-1	NA	TGTGCCAGCAGTTACCAGGGACTAGCGGGAGGGAATGAGCAGTTCTTC	CASSYQGLAGGNEQFF
14	TRBV18	NA	TRBJ2-7	NA	TGTGCCAGCTCACCTCCTACCGCCATTTACGAGCAGTACTTC	CASSPPTAIYEQYF
15	TRBV7-6	TRBD2	TRBJ2-1	once	TGTGCCAGCAGCGGATACGGGACTAGGGACAATGAGCAGTTCTTC	CASSGYGTRDNEQFF
16	TRBV6-4	NA	TRBJ2-7	NA	TGTGCCAGCAGTGCCCCGGGGGACAGAACACCCTACGAGCAGTACTTC	CASSAPGDRTPYEQYF
16	TRBV28	NA	TRBJ2-7	NA	TGTGCCAGCAGTCCCTGGGCCGACGGCCAGTCCTACGAGCAGTACTTC	CASSPWADGQSYEQYF
15	TRBV27	NA	TRBJ2-3	NA	TGTGCCAGCAGTTTATCTTCTGGCGGGCCAGATACGCAGTATTTT	CASSLSSGGPDTQYF
16	TRBV29-1	TRBD2	TRBJ2-3	NA	TGCAGCGTTGAAACTAGCGGGAGGCCGAGCACAGATACGCAGTATTTT	CSVETSGRPSTDTQYF
15	TRBV6-5	NA	TRBJ1-1	NA	TGTGCCAGCAGTTACCGCACAGGGTCGAGCACTGAAGCTTTCTTT	CASSYRTGSSTEAFF
16	TRBV10-3	NA	TRBJ1-4	NA	TGTGCCATCAGTGAGGCCGACAGAGGCCTTAATGAAAAACTGTTTTTT	CAISEADRGLNEKLFF
15	TRBV28	TRBD1	TRBJ2-3	NA	TGTGCCAGCAGTTCGGGACAGGGAATCACAGATACGCAGTATTTT	CASSSGQGITDTQYF
12	TRBV7-9	NA	TRBJ1-3	NA	TGTGCCAGCAGTCCCAACGGAAACACCATATATTTT	CASSPNGNTIYF
14	TRBV7-2	NA	TRBJ2-5	NA	TGTGCCAGCAGCTTAGTGGCCTCGGCGGAGACCCAGTACTTC	CASSLVASAETQYF
12	TRBV2	NA	TRBJ1-1	NA	TGTGCCAGCAGTGGAAACAGTGCTGAAGCTTTCTTT	CASSGNSAEAFF
15	TRBV5-5	TRBD1	TRBJ1-4	NA	TGTGCCAGCAGCCCGCCGGGACAGGAAAATGAAAAACTGTTTTTT	CASSPPGQENEKLFF
19	TRBV5-1	TRBD2	TRBJ2-3	NA	TGCGCCAGCAGTCCTCCCCCGGGACTAGCGGGCACTAGCACAGATACGCAGTATTTT	CASSPPPGLAGTSTDTQYF
14	TRBV27	TRBD1	TRBJ1-1	NA	TGTGCCAGCAGTAAGGACAGGGCGAACACTGAAGCTTTCTTT	CASSKDRANTEAFF
17	TRBV7-9	NA	TRBJ1-3	NA	TGTGCCAGCAGCTTAGTGGTAGGACGGGCCTCTGGAAACACCATATATTTT	CASSLVVGRASGNTIYF
16	TRBV5-4	NA	TRBJ1-2	NA	TGTGCCAGCAGCCCCGGGTCAGGGATACCTAACTATGGCTACACCTTC	CASSPGSGIPNYGYTF
15	TRBV7-2	NA	TRBJ2-6	few	TGTGCCAGCAGCTTAATGGCCACTGGGGCCAACGTCCTGACTTTC	CASSLMATGANVLTF
13	TRBV4-1	NA	TRBJ1-2	NA	TGCGCCAGCAGCCAACTGGGCAGTGGAAGCTACACCTTC	CASSQLGSGSYTF
11	TRBV10-3	NA	TRBJ2-1	NA	TGTGCCATCAGTGAGAACAATGAGCAGTTCTTC	CAISENNEQFF
15	TRBV7-2	TRBD1	TRBJ2-3	NA	TGTGCCAGCAGCTTACTGAGGACAGGGGCAAGTACGCAGTATTTT	CASSLLRTGASTQYF
16	TRBV10-3	NA	TRBJ2-1	NA	TGTGCCATCAGCGCCGCGGAGGGCGGAGGGGGGAATGAGCAGTTCTTC	CAISAAEGGGGNEQFF
16	TRBV28	TRBD1	TRBJ2-5	NA	TGTGCCAGCAAGCCGGACGTGGGACAGGGAAGGGGGACCCAGTACTTC	CASKPDVGQGRGTQYF
16	TRBV11-1	TRBD2	TRBJ2-3	NA	TGTGCCAGCAGCTTAGCGGGAGGGGTGCTGGCAGATACGCAGTATTTT	CASSLAGGVLADTQYF
14	TRBV10-3	TRBD1	TRBJ1-2	few	TGTGCCATCAGTGAGTCGCAGGGGGCTGGAGGCTACACCTTC	CAISESQGAGGYTF
17	TRBV11-2	TRBD1	TRBJ1-3	NA	TGTGCCAGCAGCTTACGACAGGGGGCTCAGGCTGGAAACACCATATATTTT	CASSLRQGAQAGNTIYF
15	TRBV7-2	TRBD2	TRBJ2-1	few	TGTGCCAGCAGCTTAGGGACTAGCTCCTACAATGAGCAGTTCTTC	CASSLGTSSYNEQFF
12	TRBV6-6	TRBD1	TRBJ1-2	NA	TGTGCCAGCAGCACGGGACAGGGCGGCTACACCTTC	CASSTGQGGYTF
15	TRBV5-6	TRBD2	TRBJ2-7	NA	TGTGCCAGCAGCTTGGGGCCGACTAGCGTCTACGAGCAGTACTTC	CASSLGPTSVYEQYF
15	TRBV27	TRBD2	TRBJ2-1	NA	TGTGCCAGCACCGCCGGGACTAGCGGGAACAATGAGCAGTTCTTC	CASTAGTSGNNEQFF
20	TRBV11-2	TRBD1	TRBJ2-5	NA	TGTGCCAGCAGCTTAGAGTTGGGCAGGGGGCTGCCCGGGGGCCAAGAGACCCAGTACTTC	CASSLELGRGLPGGQETQYF
14	TRBV6-1	NA	TRBJ1-2	NA	TGTGCCAGCAGTGAATTCCGAGGGGTCTATGGCTACACCTTC	CASSEFRGVYGYTF
16	TRBV7-2	NA	TRBJ2-2	NA	TGTGCCAGCAGCTTAGCGCCGGGGGCGAGGGCCGGGGAGCTGTTTTTT	CASSLAPGARAGELFF